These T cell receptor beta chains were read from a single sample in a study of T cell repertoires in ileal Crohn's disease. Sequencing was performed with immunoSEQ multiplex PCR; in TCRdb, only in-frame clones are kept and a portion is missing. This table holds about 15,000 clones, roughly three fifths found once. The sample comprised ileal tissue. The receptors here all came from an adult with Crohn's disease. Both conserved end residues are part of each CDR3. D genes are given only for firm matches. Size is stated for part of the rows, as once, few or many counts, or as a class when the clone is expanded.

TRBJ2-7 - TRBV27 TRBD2 CASTPGRLAGLGYEQYF TGTGCCAGCACTCCAGGACGGCTAGCGGGATTAGGCTACGAGCAGTACTTC
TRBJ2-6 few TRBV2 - CASSGDPDSGANVLTF TGTGCCAGCAGCGGAGATCCTGACTCTGGGGCCAACGTCCTGACTTTC
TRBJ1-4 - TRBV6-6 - CASSSTGNEKLFF TGTGCCAGCAGTTCGACGGGTAATGAAAAACTGTTTTTT
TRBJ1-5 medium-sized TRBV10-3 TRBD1 CAIKERQGDNQPQHF TGTGCCATCAAGGAGCGGCAGGGGGACAATCAGCCCCAGCATTTT
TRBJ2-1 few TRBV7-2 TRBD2 CASSKTSGSYYNEQFF TGTGCCAGCAGCAAGACTAGCGGGAGCTACTACAATGAGCAGTTCTTC
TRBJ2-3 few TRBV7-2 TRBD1 CASSPQGSSSTDTQYF TGTGCCAGCAGCCCACAGGGGTCATCTAGCACAGATACGCAGTATTTT
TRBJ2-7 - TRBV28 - CASSIRPGPREQYF TGTGCCAGCAGTATCCGACCTGGGCCACGCGAGCAGTACTTC
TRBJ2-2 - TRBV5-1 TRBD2 CASSGTSGDTGELFF TGCGCCAGCAGCGGGACTAGCGGGGACACCGGGGAGCTGTTTTTT
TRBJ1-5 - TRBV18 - CASSPGGGEPQHF TGTGCCAGCTCACCGGGGGGAGGCGAGCCCCAGCATTTT
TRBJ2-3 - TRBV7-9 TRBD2 CASSRLAPSTDTQYF TGTGCCAGCAGCCGACTAGCTCCTAGCACAGATACGCAGTATTTT
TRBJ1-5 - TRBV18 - CASSPGHSNQPQHF TGTGCCAGCTCACCAGGACATAGCAATCAGCCCCAGCATTTT
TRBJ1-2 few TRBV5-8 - CASSLGTLSRNYGYTF TGTGCCAGCAGCTTGGGCACGCTGAGCCGTAACTATGGCTACACCTTC
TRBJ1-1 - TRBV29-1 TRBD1 CSVETGDRGTEAFF TGCAGCGTTGAAACCGGCGACAGGGGCACTGAAGCTTTCTTT
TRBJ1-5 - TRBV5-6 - CASSLEGRTAQPQHF TGTGCCAGCAGCTTGGAAGGTAGGACAGCCCAGCCCCAGCATTTT
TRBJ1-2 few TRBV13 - CASSLDLGIYGYTF TGTGCCAGCAGCTTAGATCTGGGCATCTATGGCTACACCTTC
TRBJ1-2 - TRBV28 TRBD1 CASYGQGIDGYTF TGTGCCAGCTATGGACAGGGGATCGATGGCTACACCTTC
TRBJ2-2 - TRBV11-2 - CASSRSTGELFF TGTGCCAGCAGCCGGAGCACCGGGGAGCTGTTTTTT
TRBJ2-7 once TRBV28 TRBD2 CASRRAGGAEQYF TGTGCCAGCAGAAGAGCGGGAGGGGCCGAGCAGTACTTC
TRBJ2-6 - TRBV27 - CASTRAGGSGANVLTF TGTGCCAGCACGAGGGCCGGAGGCTCTGGGGCCAACGTCCTGACTTTC
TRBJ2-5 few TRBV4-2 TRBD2 CASSPRTSGSYRETQYF TGTGCCAGCAGCCCCCGGACTAGCGGGAGTTACAGAGAGACCCAGTACTTC
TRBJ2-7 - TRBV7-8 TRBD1 CASSIGQGRREQYF TGTGCCAGCAGCATAGGACAGGGCAGGCGCGAGCAGTACTTC
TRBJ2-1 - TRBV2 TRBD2 CASSAGGRGFF TGTGCCAGCAGTGCAGGCGGGAGGGGGTTCTTC
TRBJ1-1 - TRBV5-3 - CARLSGSPEAFF TGTGCCAGACTCTCAGGGTCCCCTGAAGCTTTCTTT
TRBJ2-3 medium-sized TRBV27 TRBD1 CASSLGGQGTDTQYF TGTGCCAGCAGTTTGGGGGGACAGGGAACAGATACGCAGTATTTT
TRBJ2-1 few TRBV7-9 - CASSSLPGDNEQFF TGTGCCAGCAGCTCCCTCCCCGGAGACAATGAGCAGTTCTTC
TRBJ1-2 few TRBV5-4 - CASSLPDRGGYGYTF TGTGCCAGCAGCTTGCCGGACAGAGGGGGCTATGGCTACACCTTC
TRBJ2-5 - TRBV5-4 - CASSLGGRVRETQYF TGTGCCAGCAGCTTAGGGGGGAGGGTCCGGGAGACCCAGTACTTC
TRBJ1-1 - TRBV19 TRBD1 CASSIQGALGVGQANTEAFF TGTGCCAGTAGTATTCAGGGGGCGTTAGGAGTTGGGCAGGCGAACACTGAAGCTTTCTTT
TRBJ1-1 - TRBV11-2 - CASSSNMNTEAFF TGTGCCAGCAGCTCCAACATGAACACTGAAGCTTTCTTT
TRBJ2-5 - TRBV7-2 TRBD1 CASSTNRQGKETQYF TGTGCCAGCAGTACCAACCGACAGGGAAAAGAGACCCAGTACTTC
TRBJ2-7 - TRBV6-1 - CASLSGLSSYEQYF TGTGCCAGTCTAAGTGGACTGAGTTCCTACGAGCAGTACTTC
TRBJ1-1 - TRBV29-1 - CSVASEQREAFF TGCAGCGTCGCGTCCGAACAGCGGGAAGCTTTCTTT
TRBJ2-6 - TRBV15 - CATSRAAGLPGANVLTF TGTGCCACCAGCAGAGCCGCGGGTCTGCCTGGGGCCAACGTCCTGACTTTC
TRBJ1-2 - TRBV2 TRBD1 CASSDSTGRYGYTF TGTGCCAGCAGTGATTCGACAGGGAGGTATGGCTACACCTTC
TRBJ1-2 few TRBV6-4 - CASSEGQGSYGYTF TGTGCCAGCAGTGAAGGCCAGGGGAGCTATGGCTACACCTTC
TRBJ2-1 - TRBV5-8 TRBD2 CASSLGTSSYNEQFF TGTGCCAGCAGCTTAGGGACTAGCAGCTACAATGAGCAGTTCTTC
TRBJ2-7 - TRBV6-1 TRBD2 CASSEGRGDLRQYF TGTGCCAGCAGTGAGGGTCGGGGGGACTTGCGGCAGTACTTC
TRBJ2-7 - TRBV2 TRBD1 CASSRRGPYEQYF TGTGCCAGCTCCCGCAGGGGGCCCTACGAGCAGTACTTC
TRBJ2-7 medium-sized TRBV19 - CASSIAHSNYEQYF TGTGCCAGTAGTATAGCTCACTCCAACTACGAGCAGTACTTC
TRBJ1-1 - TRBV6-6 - CASLVWGDTEAFF TGTGCCAGTTTAGTTTGGGGGGACACTGAAGCTTTCTTT
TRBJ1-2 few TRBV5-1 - CASSLVTGRTNYGYTF TGCGCCAGCAGCTTGGTTACAGGGCGTACTAACTATGGCTACACCTTC
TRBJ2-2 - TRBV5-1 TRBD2 CASSLGRLAGGIGELFF TGCGCCAGCAGCTTGGGGCGACTAGCGGGAGGCATCGGGGAGCTGTTTTTT
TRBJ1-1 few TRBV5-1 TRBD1 CASSSTTTGMTEAFF TGCGCCAGCAGCTCTACAACGACAGGGATGACTGAAGCTTTCTTT
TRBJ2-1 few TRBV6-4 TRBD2 CASSERGLAAYNEQFF TGTGCCAGCAGTGAGAGAGGACTAGCGGCCTACAATGAGCAGTTCTTC
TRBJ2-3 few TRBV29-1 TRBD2 CSVLEQRGTDTQYF TGCAGCGTCCTAGAGCAGCGGGGGACAGATACGCAGTATTTT
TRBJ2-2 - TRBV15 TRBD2 CATSRSQRGTGELFF TGTGCCACCAGCAGATCCCAGCGGGGCACCGGGGAGCTGTTTTTT
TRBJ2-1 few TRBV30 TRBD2 CAWSEGGSGYEQFF TGTGCCTGGAGTGAGGGCGGGAGTGGATATGAGCAGTTCTTC
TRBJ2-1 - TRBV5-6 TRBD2 CASSFTWTSSNEQFF TGTGCCAGCAGCTTTACATGGACTAGTTCAAATGAGCAGTTCTTC
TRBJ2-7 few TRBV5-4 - CASSSRDSYEQYF TGTGCCAGCAGTTCGAGGGATTCCTACGAGCAGTACTTC
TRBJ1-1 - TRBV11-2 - CASSILRNTEAFF TGTGCCAGCAGCATTCTCAGAAACACTGAAGCTTTCTTT
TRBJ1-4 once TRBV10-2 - CASSEGAGEKLFF TGCGCCAGCAGTGAGGGGGCTGGGGAAAAACTGTTTTTT
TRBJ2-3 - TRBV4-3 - CASSQTRTSTDTQYF TGCGCCAGCAGCCAGACTAGGACTAGCACAGATACGCAGTATTTT
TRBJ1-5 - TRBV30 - CAWSVGGQVNQPQHF TGTGCCTGGAGTGTAGGAGGTCAGGTAAATCAGCCCCAGCATTTT
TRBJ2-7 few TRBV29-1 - CSVEDPGGNEQYF TGCAGCGTTGAAGATCCAGGGGGGAACGAGCAGTACTTC
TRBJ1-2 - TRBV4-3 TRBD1 CASSQDVPGQGRSYGYTF TGCGCCAGCAGCCAAGATGTCCCGGGACAGGGTCGTAGCTATGGCTACACCTTC
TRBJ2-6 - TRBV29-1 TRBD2 CSVRLAGYHSGANVLTF TGCAGCGTTCGGCTAGCGGGGTACCACTCTGGGGCCAACGTCCTGACTTTC
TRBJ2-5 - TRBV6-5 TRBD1 CASSRQGIGQETQYF TGTGCCAGCAGCAGACAGGGGATAGGCCAAGAGACCCAGTACTTC
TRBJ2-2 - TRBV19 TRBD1 CASSSGQGGSRELFF TGTGCCAGTAGTAGTGGACAGGGTGGGAGCCGGGAGCTGTTTTTT